Below are 15 T cell receptor beta chains sequenced from a single sample in a study of post-analysis software for immune sequencing data. Study-level findings and limits: Five or six TRBV segments, TRBV5-6, TRBV5-1 and TRBV20-1 among them, were found more frequent in patients than controls.

TCR beta cDNA libraries had unique molecular identifiers. MiXCR, run by TCRdb on the PCR reads, gives a single entry per CDR3 protein. The sample carries hundreds of thousands of distinct CDR3 sequences, roughly three fifths recorded once. Antigens of these TCRs are unknown. The specimen sequenced was blood. These receptors originate from a girl aged 2 to 9 with multiple sclerosis.

In its sample, this clonotype was seen a few times. The J gene is TRBJ2-7, the V gene TRBV7-3; 7 bases line up with TRBD2. The ends lost 5 bases at V and 2 bases at J; junction bases unmatched: 6. CDR3 length: 14 amino acids. Germline assignment: CDR1 SGHTA and CDR2 FQGTGA. CDR3 nucleotides: TGTGCCAGCAGCGCTCTTAGCGGGCCCTACGAGCAGTACTTC. Protein: CASSALSGPYEQYF. The entire variable domain, with the rest obtained from reference TRBV7-3 and TRBJ2-7, is as follows: GAGVSQTPSNKVTEKGKYVELRCDPISGHTALYWYRQSLGQGPEFLIYFQGTGAADDSGLPNDRFFAVRPEGSVSTLKIQRTERGDSAVYLCASSALSGPYEQYFGPGTRLTVT.

The V call is TRBV5-1, the J call TRBJ2-7, with D unclear. Trimming removed 4 bases at V and 0 bases at J, with 11 bases between. The CDR3 extends over 14 amino acids. Germline lookup yields CDR1 SGHRS and CDR2 YFSETQ. The DNA of the CDR3 is TGCGCCAGCAGCCCCGACACGAGCTCCTACGAGCAGTACTTC. Translated: CASSPDTSSYEQYF.

This clonotype has only a few counts. The CDR3 spells CSARRGGDTEAFF. In DNA, the CDR3 is TGCAGTGCTCGTCGGGGTGGGGACACTGAAGCTTTCTTT. This rearrangement joins TRBV20-1 to TRBJ1-1; unclear D gene. Trimming cost V 5 bases and J 3 bases, with 13 bases left between them. This CDR3 comprises 13 residues. The germline V gene encodes CDR1 DFQATT and CDR2 SNEGSKA (reference sequence).

This clonotype was counted once. The rearrangement links TRBV7-9 to TRBJ1-2; tentatively, D is TRBD1 (6 bases). The germline V gene encodes CDR1 SEHNR and CDR2 FQNEAQ (reference sequence). The germline V and J ends were trimmed by 5 bases and 0 bases, with 16 bases remaining between them. The CDR3 has 16 amino acids. The CDR3 nucleotides are TGTGCCAGCAGCCCCCGAACAGGGCCTTCTAACTATGGCTACACCTTC. Translated: CASSPRTGPSNYGYTF.

The rearrangement uses TRBV3-1 and TRBJ1-6; TRBD1 agrees at 11 bases. Germline V gives CDR1 LGHDT, CDR2 YNNKEL (reference sequence). The CDR3 sequence is 14 residues long. V shed 6 bases and J 10 bases; nucleotides not matched to a gene: 5. The CDR3 DNA reads TGTGCCAGCAGGAGGACAGGGGGCGAATCACCCCTCCACTTT. This codes for CASRRTGGESPLHF.

The chain recombines TRBV5-6 with TRBJ2-3; the D gene could be TRBD1 or TRBD2 (6 bases each). The V end was cut by 4 bases, the J end by 0 bases, with 15 bases between. The germline V gene encodes CDR1 SGHDT and CDR2 YYEEEE. The CDR3 consists of 16 residues. CDR3 coding DNA: TGTGCCAGCAGCCCGCCCCGGGGGCCGAGCACAGATACGCAGTATTTT. Its protein product is CASSPPRGPSTDTQYF.

CDR3 nucleotides: TGTGCCAGCAGCTTAACGATGGGCTATGGCTACACCTTC. This encodes CASSLTMGYGYTF. V gene TRBV7-3 combines with J gene TRBJ1-2; no clear D gene. Trimming took off 0 bases at V and 4 bases at J, with 6 bases between the two ends. CDR1 and CDR2 from the germline V gene are SGHTA and FQGTGA. The length of the CDR3 is 13 residues.

The chain uses TRBV12-3 or TRBV12-4 and TRBJ1-1; no clear D. V lost 1 base, J lost 0 bases, and 6 bases lay in between. This CDR3 region has 14 residues. CDR3 sequence (DNA): TGTGCCAGCAGTTTAGGAGTTATGAACACTGAAGCTTTCTTT. Residues: CASSLGVMNTEAFF.

This chain uses TRBV7-9 with TRBJ1-5; no reliable D call. Germline CDR1 reads SEHNR; CDR2 reads FQNEAQ (reference sequence). The CDR3 sequence is 14 residues long. Trimming pared 5 bases from V and 4 bases from J, leaving 12 bases between. CDR3 loop: CASSEGFQNQPQHF. CDR3 coding DNA: TGTGCCAGCAGCGAGGGTTTCCAGAATCAGCCCCAGCATTTT.

This clonotype was seen only once. The V call is TRBV25-1, the J call TRBJ2-1, with D maybe TRBD1 (6 bases). This CDR3 region has 15 residues. CDR1 and CDR2 (germline): MGHDK, SYGVNS. V was clipped by 2 bases and J by 3 bases, with 11 bases between them. CDR3: CASSEGAGDYNEQFF. CDR3 bases: TGTGCCAGCAGTGAAGGGGCAGGGGACTACAATGAGCAGTTCTTC. Filled out from reference TRBV25-1 and TRBJ2-1, the complete variable domain reads EADIYQTPRYLVIGTGKKITLECSQTMGHDKMYWYQQDPGMELHLIHYSYGVNSTEKGDLSSESTVSRIRTEHFPLTLESARPSHTSQYLCASSEGAGDYNEQFFGPGTRLTVL.

V and J are TRBV6-2 or TRBV6-3 and TRBJ1-2, with unresolved D. The CDR3 contains 15 residues. Germline CDR1 is MNHEY and CDR2 is SVGEGT. The V end lost 5 bases, the J end lost 3 bases, and 16 bases lay between the germline ends. The CDR3: CASSPGLPGDYGYTF. The CDR3 nucleotides are TGTGCCAGCAGTCCGGGCCTGCCTGGTGACTATGGCTACACCTTC.

J is TRBJ2-7 and V is TRBV6-2 or TRBV6-3; tentative D call: TRBD2 (6 bases). The germline V gene has CDR1 MNHEY and CDR2 SVGEGT. V lost 8 bases and J 3 bases, leaving 11 bases between the germline ends. CDR3 length: 12 amino acids. This chain's CDR3 is CASRGRGYEQYF. CDR3 in DNA: TGTGCCAGCCGCGGGCGGGGCTACGAGCAGTACTTC.

V usage is TRBV12-3 or TRBV12-4 and J usage is TRBJ2-1, with 8 bases aligning to TRBD2. The CDR3 is made up of 14 amino acids. V was clipped by 6 bases and J by 7 bases; unmatched bases: 8. The CDR3 coding sequence is TGTGCCAGCAGCCCAGCGGGGGAGGGTAATGAGCAGTTCTTC. Its translation: CASSPAGEGNEQFF.

V gene TRBV5-1 combines with J gene TRBJ2-1, with 9 bases identical to TRBD2. CDR3 length: 14 amino acids. Per the germline V gene, CDR1 is SGHRS and CDR2 is YFSETQ. V shed 3 bases, J shed 5 bases, and the junction held 3 bases outside the gene matches. CDR3 in DNA: TGCGCCAGCAGCTCGGTAGCGGGGGACAATGAGCAGTTCTTC. Amino acid sequence: CASSSVAGDNEQFF.

The gene calls are TRBV12-3 or TRBV12-4 and TRBJ1-6; 8 bases are a match to TRBD1. Losses at the gene ends were 4 bases for V and 6 bases for J; bases not matched to a gene: 2. The CDR3 sequence is 14 residues long. CDR3 DNA sequence: TGTGCCAGCAGTTGGGACAGGACTAATTCACCCCTCCACTTT. This sequence encodes CASSWDRTNSPLHF.